A single sample is the source of the 21 T cell receptor beta chains below, sequenced in a study of blood T cell repertoires in COVID-19. This table comes from immunoSEQ multiplex PCR, and its TCRdb copy is limited to in-frame clones, with some not included. The profile covers 130,000 to 150,000 clones, with about 84% appearing a single time and around 6.8% taken by the ten largest. Input material: peripheral blood. These receptor sequences come from a human donor in a cohort sampled during active COVID-19.

This clone was seen a handful of times. The rearrangement joins TRBV6-2 or TRBV6-3 to TRBJ2-5; D is ambiguous. The CDR3 runs 11 residues. CDR1 and CDR2 (germline): MNHEY, SVGEGT. V gave up 6 bases and J gave up 2 bases, with 4 bases separating them. DNA for the CDR3: TGTGCCAGCAGCATACAAGAGACCCAGTACTTC. This codes for CASSIQETQYF.

This clone has more than one count but fewer than ten. This rearrangement joins TRBV27 to TRBJ1-5; 9 bases agree with TRBD1. The trim removed 1 base at V and 1 base at J, leaving 8 bases unmatched. Per germline, CDR1 MNHEY and CDR2 SMNVEV (reference sequence). The CDR3 covers 18 residues. This CDR3 is CASSLWGQGRGSNQPQHF. DNA for the CDR3: TGTGCCAGCAGTTTATGGGGACAGGGAAGGGGCAGCAATCAGCCCCAGCATTTT.

The V gene is TRBV5-1, the J gene TRBJ2-3; D is possibly TRBD2 (5 bases). This CDR3 contains 15 residues. Trimming took 6 bases from V and 0 from J, leaving 14 bases between them. Germline lookup yields CDR1 SGHRS and CDR2 YFSETQ. The CDR3 sequence: CASNGRGSSTDTQYF. The CDR3, as DNA: TGCGCCAGCAATGGCCGGGGATCCAGCACAGATACGCAGTATTTT.

The chain is built from TRBV29-1 and TRBJ2-7, with a weak D call TRBD1 (6 bases). The V end was cut by 3 bases, the J end by 0 bases, with 9 bases between. This CDR3 region has 13 residues. In germline, CDR1 is SQVTM, CDR2 ANQGSEA. The CDR3 protein is CSVDTGSSYEQYF. Written as DNA, the CDR3 is TGCAGCGTTGATACAGGGAGCTCCTACGAGCAGTACTTC.

V usage is TRBV24-1 and J usage is TRBJ2-5, with 7 bases that match TRBD2. This CDR3 has 15 residues. The trim removed 7 bases at V and 2 bases at J, leaving 9 bases unmatched. Germline V gene sequence: CDR1 KGHDR, CDR2 SFDVKD. The CDR3 region is CATSRPGGNQETQYF. DNA of the CDR3: TGTGCCACCAGCCGCCCCGGGGGGAATCAAGAGACCCAGTACTTC.

In its sample, this clone was seen a few times. The rearrangement links TRBV27 to TRBJ2-4; 9 nucleotides align to TRBD1. The CDR3 totals 15 residues. V dropped 5 bases and J dropped 6; count of bases not matched to a gene: 8. CDR1 MNHEY and CDR2 SMNVEV come from the germline V gene (reference sequence). The CDR3 DNA follows: TGTGCCAGCAGTCAACGGGACAGGGAGGTAAACATTCAGTACTTC. As protein: CASSQRDREVNIQYF.

The chain combines TRBV6-2 or TRBV6-3 with TRBJ2-3; D gene ambiguous. Germline assignment: CDR1 MNHEY and CDR2 SVGEGT. This CDR3 spans 15 amino acids. The V end lost 6 bases, the J end lost 0 bases, and 13 bases lay between the germline ends. Here the CDR3 DNA reads TGTGCCAGCAGCCCAGTTCCAACTAGCACAGATACGCAGTATTTT. Translation gives CASSPVPTSTDTQYF.

This clone was detected only a few times. The gene calls are TRBV6-5 and TRBJ1-5; a weak D match, TRBD1 (6 bases). Germline loops: CDR1 MNHEY, CDR2 SVGAGI. Trimming took off 7 bases at V and 5 bases at J, with 18 bases between the two ends. CDR3 size: 15 residues. The DNA for the CDR3 is TGTGCCAGCACTCTTGGGGGGGCCGACTATCAGCCCCAGCATTTT. Translated: CASTLGGADYQPQHF.

This chain uses TRBV5-1 with TRBJ1-1, with 9 nucleotides matching TRBD1. V lost 4 bases, J lost 3 bases, and 4 bases stayed unmatched. Looked up from germline, CDR1 is SGHRS and CDR2 is YFSETQ. CDR3 length: 14 amino acids. CDR3 sequence reads: CASSHGQGYTEAFF. DNA of the CDR3: TGCGCCAGCAGCCACGGACAGGGGTACACTGAAGCTTTCTTT.

In DNA form, the CDR3 reads TGTGCCAGCAGCTTTTCCGGGGACACTGGCTACACCTTC. It translates to CASSFSGDTGYTF. V gene TRBV7-3 combines with J gene TRBJ1-2; D might be TRBD1 (6 bases). Germline V CDR1 and CDR2: SGHTA, FQGTGA. The CDR3 loop spans 13 amino acids. Trimming pared 3 bases from V and 7 bases from J, leaving 12 bases between.

This clone has more than one count but fewer than ten. The CDR3 bases are TGTGCCAGCAGGAGGGACGACAGGGGGAACTATGGCTACACCTTC. It codes for CASRRDDRGNYGYTF. The genes are TRBV6-5 and TRBJ1-2, with 9 bases identical to TRBD1. V lost 6 bases and J lost 2; bases outside the gene matches: 7. Germline V lookup: CDR1 MNHEY, CDR2 SVGAGI. CDR3 length: 15 residues.

The table lists this clone with a few counts. The V gene is TRBV5-1, the J gene TRBJ2-7; no firm D call. This CDR3 is 16 amino acids long. V was trimmed by 0 bases and J by 6 bases, leaving 19 bases between them. Germline-derived CDR1 and CDR2 are SGHRS and YFSETQ. CDR3 residues: CASSLATSRPAGEQYF. CDR3 nucleotide sequence: TGCGCCAGCAGCTTGGCCACCTCGCGGCCTGCCGGCGAGCAGTACTTC.

The genes are TRBV29-1 and TRBJ1-2; TRBD1 matches at 7 bases. Germline V gives CDR1 SQVTM, CDR2 ANQGSEA. V gave up 6 bases and J gave up 4 bases; unmatched junction bases: 5. This CDR3 has 12 amino acids. The chain's CDR3 is CSVNRQGYGYTF. In DNA form, the CDR3 reads TGCAGCGTGAATCGACAGGGCTATGGCTACACCTTC.

This clone was observed a few times. This rearrangement joins TRBV10-3 to TRBJ2-1; D possibly corresponds to TRBD2 (5 bases). Trimming took 3 bases from V and 7 from J, leaving 13 bases between them. The V gene's germline CDR1 is ENHRY and CDR2 SYGVKD. The CDR3 has 14 residues. The DNA for the CDR3 is TGTGCCATCAGTGAAGGGCAGACTAAAAATGAGCAGTTCTTC. This sequence encodes CAISEGQTKNEQFF.

In its sample, this clone was seen once. The chain joins TRBV7-2 to TRBJ1-1; D ambiguous. Deletions cut 5 bases from V and 5 bases from J, with 12 bases between. The CDR3 length is 13 residues. Per germline, CDR1 SGHTA and CDR2 FQGNSA. This CDR3 reads CASSPRGRTEAFF. The CDR3 nucleotides are TGTGCCAGCAGCCCAAGAGGGAGAACTGAAGCTTTCTTT.

This chain uses TRBV5-4 with TRBJ1-6; 12 bases fit TRBD1. The junction had 9 bases not matched to a gene; V was cut back by 4 bases and J by 7 bases. CDR1 SGHNT and CDR2 YYREEE come from the germline V gene (reference sequence). The CDR3 has 17 residues. CDR3 sequence: CASSPGQGAAGNSPLHF. In DNA, the CDR3 is TGTGCCAGCAGCCCGGGACAGGGGGCGGCTGGGAATTCACCCCTCCACTTT.

The chain combines TRBV19 with TRBJ1-1, with TRBD1 identical over 8 bases. J lost 6 bases, V lost 6 bases, and 9 bases had no gene match. The CDR3 covers 14 residues. Germline CDR1 and CDR2: LNHDA and SQIVND (reference sequence). The DNA for the CDR3 is TGTGCCAGTAGCACCACAGGGGGTAAGGCTGAAGCTTTCTTT. It yields the protein CASSTTGGKAEAFF.

V gene TRBV24-1 combines with J gene TRBJ2-3; no reliable D call. Trimming pared 3 bases from V and 7 bases from J, leaving 16 bases between. There are 15 residues in the CDR3. Looked up from germline, CDR1 is KGHDR and CDR2 is SFDVKD. The CDR3 loop is CATSDPQTNTYTQYF. The DNA of the CDR3 is TGTGCCACCAGTGATCCACAGACCAACACGTATACGCAGTATTTT.

The V and J genes are TRBV6-5 and TRBJ2-7; 9 bases map to TRBD1. The junction had 3 bases not matched to a gene; V was cut back by 6 bases and J by 0 bases. The germline V gene has CDR1 MNHEY and CDR2 SVGAGI. The CDR3 is 14 amino acids. The CDR3 region has the DNA TGTGCCAGCAGGGGGACAGGGAGCTCCTACGAGCAGTACTTC. It encodes CASRGTGSSYEQYF.

CDR3 loop: CASGYTGSPGYF. The CDR3 DNA sequence: TGTGCTAGTGGATATACGGGATCCCCGGGGTATTTT. The chain couples TRBV12-5 to TRBJ2-3, with D possibly matching TRBD2 (5 bases). V lost 6 bases and J 14 bases, leaving 18 bases between the germline ends. The CDR3 covers 12 residues. Germline-derived CDR1 and CDR2 are LGHNT and FRNRAP.

The chain couples TRBV29-1 to TRBJ1-1; tentatively, D is TRBD1 (6 bases). CDR1 is SQVTM and CDR2 is ANQGSEA in the germline V gene. V lost 3 bases and J lost 6, with 11 bases in between. This CDR3 is 12 amino acids long. CDR3 residues: CSVEGGASEAFF. The CDR3 nucleotides read TGCAGCGTTGAGGGGGGGGCCTCTGAAGCTTTCTTT.